This TCR beta chain was identified in a study of blood T cell repertoires in COVID-19. In the study overall: The United States, Italy and Spain supplied acute and convalescent COVID-19 samples. T cells, B-cell-depleted T cells, or PBMCs provided the cDNA or gDNA that served as material.

Per germline, CDR1 SGHNT and CDR2 YENEEA. This CDR3 has 16 amino acids. The V and J ends lost 4 bases and 4 bases, in that order; junction bases with no gene match: 11. Methods used by the authors: Counts of nucleated cells, estimated from reference gene primer amplification, were obtained. The repertoire was sequenced with immunoSEQ multiplex PCR; TCRdb's copy has only in-frame clones and lacks some. V, J and clone size derive from that table, while D and trimming were established from the DNA sequence. Of 65,000 to 95,000 clones listed, approximately 90% are singletons. The receptor was derived from a man aged 45-65 years with active COVID-19. V usage is TRBV11-3 and J usage is TRBJ2-5; TRBD2 matches 8 bases. The sequencing input was peripheral blood. CDR3 loop: CASSSRTGGLVETQYF. CDR3 bases: TGTGCCAGCAGCTCGCGGACGGGGGGGCTGGTAGAGACCCAGTACTTC.